The next 9 T cell receptor beta chains were all read from a single sample in a study of human T cells and chemical hapten exposure. Noted time point: pre-sensitization, week 0. Treatment of the sample: therapeutic diphenylcyclopropenone sensitization with weekly scalp DPC. MiXCR, applied by TCRdb to the RACE reads, yields one record per CDR3 protein. The profile shows roughly 260,000 distinct CDR3 sequences, 7.5% to 9% of them singletons. The material sequenced was whole blood, taken in connection with sensitization to the hapten diphenylcyclopropenone (DPC). These TCRs come from a woman aged 40-49 years with alopecia areata. Some clones in this sample may be carry-over from other donors' samples.

A few counts support this clonotype. The chain carries TRBV28 and TRBJ1-5; the match to TRBD1 covers 9 bases. Germline assignment: CDR1 MDHEN and CDR2 SYDVKM. The CDR3 is made up of 15 amino acids. Trimming at V came to 4 bases and at J to 1 base, leaving 2 bases not matched to a gene. CDR3 coding DNA: TGTGCCAGCAGTTCGACAGGGGGGAGCAATCAGCCCCAGCATTTT. Its translation is CASSSTGGSNQPQHF.

This clonotype was seen ten or more times. V and J are TRBV5-6 and TRBJ2-2; D not resolved. Per the germline V gene, CDR1 is SGHDT and CDR2 is YYEEEE. Trimming shortened V by 4 bases and J by 5 bases, and 9 bases separated the two germline ends. The CDR3 sequence is 13 residues long. The CDR3 DNA reads as TGTGCCAGCAGCCCCCAGACTACCGGGGAGCTGTTTTTT. Its protein is CASSPQTTGELFF. Full variable domain (rest looked up from reference TRBV5-6 and TRBJ2-2): DAGVTQSPTHLIKTRGQQVTLRCSPKSGHDTVSWYQQALGQGPQFIFQYYEEEERQRGNFPDRFSGHQFPNYSSELNVNALLLGDSALYLCASSPQTTGELFFGEGSRLTVL.

The chain employs TRBV5-6 and TRBJ2-2; the D is unclear. CDR3 length equals 14 residues. CDR1 and CDR2 (germline): SGHDT, YYEEEE. Trimming removed 7 bases from V and 6 bases from J, with 16 bases in between. CDR3 DNA: TGTGCCAGCTACCCTAGGGATAAGGCCGGGGAGCTGTTTTTT. This codes for CASYPRDKAGELFF.

This clonotype showed up just a few times. V usage is TRBV28 and J usage is TRBJ2-7; D perhaps matches TRBD2 (6 bases). CDR3 length: 15 residues. Germline V lookup: CDR1 MDHEN, CDR2 SYDVKM. V was clipped by 6 bases and J by 0 bases, with 15 bases between them. CDR3 sequence (DNA): TGTGCCAGCAGCACCGGCGCGGGAAGCTCCTACGAGCAGTACTTC. Its protein product is CASSTGAGSSYEQYF.

The chain has TRBV10-3 and TRBJ2-2; D is perhaps TRBD1 or TRBD2 (5 bases each). The CDR3 covers 16 residues. Germline CDR1 is ENHRY and CDR2 is SYGVKD. V gave up 0 bases and J gave up 4 bases, with 12 bases separating them. CDR3 DNA sequence: TGTGCCATCAGTGAGTCGAGGGGAGTTAGCACCGGGGAGCTGTTTTTT. This sequence encodes CAISESRGVSTGELFF.

This clonotype has more than one count but fewer than ten. Written as DNA, the CDR3 is TGTGCCAGCTCACCAATCCGCCTAGAGGGCAATGAGCAGTTCTTC. Encoded protein: CASSPIRLEGNEQFF. The chain is built from TRBV18 and TRBJ2-1; D is possibly TRBD2 (5 bases). The V gene's germline CDR1 is KGHSH and CDR2 LQKENI. The V gene lost 2 bases and the J gene lost 6 bases, with 14 bases spanning the gap. CDR3 length: 15 amino acids.

A few counts support this clonotype. The genes are TRBV21-1 and TRBJ2-2; TRBD2, as called in the table, went unchecked against the DNA. TRBV21-1 is labeled a pseudogene. The CDR3 extends over 15 amino acids. For the CDR3, the DNA is TGTGCCAGCAGCAGAGGGTTTCGTGGCACCGGGGAGCTGTTTTTT. The encoded protein is CASSRGFRGTGELFF.

The genes are TRBV12-3 or TRBV12-4 and TRBJ2-1, with TRBD2 identical over 12 bases. The CDR3 extends over 16 amino acids. The junction had 7 bases not matched to a gene; V was cut back by 4 bases and J by 6 bases. The CDR3 DNA reads TGTGCCAGCAGTTCCAAGGGACTAGCGGGCTTCAATGAGCAGTTCTTC. It codes for CASSSKGLAGFNEQFF.

V is TRBV6-2 or TRBV6-3 and J is TRBJ2-7; TRBD1 matches 9 bases. Germline V gene data show CDR1 as MNHEY and CDR2 as SVGEGT. V lost 2 bases, J lost 0 bases, and 8 bases stayed unmatched. The length of the CDR3 is 17 residues. The DNA of the CDR3 is TGTGCCAGCAGTTACGCCAGGATGACAGGGGGCTCCTACGAGCAGTACTTC. Amino acid sequence: CASSYARMTGGSYEQYF.